There are many counts of the clone carrying this TCR beta chain. One junction end does not reproduce the germline sequence, and a read error may be involved. The data were taken from a study of T cells in Graves' hyperthyroidism and ophthalmopathy. CDR1 is MNHNS, CDR2 SASEGT, per germline. The CDR3 has 13 amino acids. What was amplified from RNA transcripts were TCR beta CDR3 regions. HTBI primers were employed in a first-round RT-PCR of the TCR CDR3. Each CDR3 protein gets one entry after TCRdb re-called the multiplex PCR reads with MiXCR. The data hold 400,000 to 500,000 distinct CDR3 sequences, with roughly 13% observed a single time.

The chain couples TRBV6-1 to TRBJ1-5, with a weak D call TRBD1 (6 bases). The sequencing sample was made of blood. The sequence was obtained from a woman aged 18 to 35 with Graves' hyperthyroidism. CDR3 DNA: TGTGCCAGCAGCGAAGGGGGGAATCAGCCCCAGCATTTT. Translated, it gives CASSEGGNQPQHF.